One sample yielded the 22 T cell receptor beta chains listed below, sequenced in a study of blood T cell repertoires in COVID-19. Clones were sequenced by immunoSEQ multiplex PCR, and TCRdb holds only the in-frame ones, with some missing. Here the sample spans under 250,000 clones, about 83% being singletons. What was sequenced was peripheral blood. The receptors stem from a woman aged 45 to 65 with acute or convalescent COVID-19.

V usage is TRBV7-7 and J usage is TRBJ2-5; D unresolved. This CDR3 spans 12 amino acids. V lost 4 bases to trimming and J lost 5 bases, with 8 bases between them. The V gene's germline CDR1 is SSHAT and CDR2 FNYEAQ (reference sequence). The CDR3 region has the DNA TGTGCCAGCAGCTCTTACGGGGAGACCCAGTACTTC. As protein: CASSSYGETQYF.

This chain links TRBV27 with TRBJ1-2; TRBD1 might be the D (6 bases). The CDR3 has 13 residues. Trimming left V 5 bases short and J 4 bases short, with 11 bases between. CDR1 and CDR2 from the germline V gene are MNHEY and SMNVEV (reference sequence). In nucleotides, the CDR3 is TGTGCCAGCAGTAGACAGGAGTCCTATGGCTACACCTTC. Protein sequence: CASSRQESYGYTF.

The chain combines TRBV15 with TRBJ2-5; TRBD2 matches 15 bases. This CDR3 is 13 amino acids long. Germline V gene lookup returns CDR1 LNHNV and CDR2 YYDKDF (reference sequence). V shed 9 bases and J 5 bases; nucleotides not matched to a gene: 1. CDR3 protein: CATGLAGGETQYF. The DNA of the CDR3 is TGTGCCACAGGACTAGCGGGAGGGGAGACCCAGTACTTC.

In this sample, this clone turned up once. CDR3 sequence (DNA): TGCGCCAGCAGCGCTTCCTCTAGCGTGAGGGAGACCCAGTACTTC. Translated: CASSASSSVRETQYF. V gene TRBV5-1 combines with J gene TRBJ2-5; tentative D call: TRBD2 (6 bases). The CDR3 is made up of 15 amino acids. Per the germline V gene, CDR1 is SGHRS and CDR2 is YFSETQ. V gave up 4 bases and J gave up 5 bases, with 18 bases separating them.

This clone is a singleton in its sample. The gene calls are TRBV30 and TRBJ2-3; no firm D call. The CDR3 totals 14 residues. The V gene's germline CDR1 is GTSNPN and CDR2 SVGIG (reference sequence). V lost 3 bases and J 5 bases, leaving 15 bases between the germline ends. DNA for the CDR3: TGTGCCTGGAGACGGTTCAATCTTGGAGATACGCAGTATTTT. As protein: CAWRRFNLGDTQYF. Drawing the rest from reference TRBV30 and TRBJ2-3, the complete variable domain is SQTIHQWPATLVQPVGSPLSLECTVEGTSNPNLYWYRQAAGRGLQLLFYSVGIGQISSEVPQNLSASRPQDRQFILSSKKLLLSDSGFYLCAWRRFNLGDTQYFGPGTRLTVL.

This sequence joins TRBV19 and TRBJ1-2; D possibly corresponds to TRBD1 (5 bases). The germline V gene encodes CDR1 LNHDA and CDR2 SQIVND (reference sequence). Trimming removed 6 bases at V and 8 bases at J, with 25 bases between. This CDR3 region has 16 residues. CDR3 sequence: CASSGGGFGATAGYTF. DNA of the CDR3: TGTGCCAGTAGCGGGGGGGGTTTCGGGGCCACCGCGGGCTACACCTTC.

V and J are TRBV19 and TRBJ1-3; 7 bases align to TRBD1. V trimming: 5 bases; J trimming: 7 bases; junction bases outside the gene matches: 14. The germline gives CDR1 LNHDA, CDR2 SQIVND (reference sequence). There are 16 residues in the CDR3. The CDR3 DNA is TGTGCCAGTAGTTCACCGGGGACGCCCAGGGGGAACACCATATATTTT. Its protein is CASSSPGTPRGNTIYF.

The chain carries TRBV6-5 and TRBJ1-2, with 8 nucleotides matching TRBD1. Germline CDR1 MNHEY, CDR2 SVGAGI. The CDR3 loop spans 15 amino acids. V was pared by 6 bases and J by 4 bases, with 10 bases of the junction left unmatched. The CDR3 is CASSPQDRVGYGYTF. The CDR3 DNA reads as TGTGCCAGCAGCCCCCAGGACAGGGTGGGCTATGGCTACACCTTC.

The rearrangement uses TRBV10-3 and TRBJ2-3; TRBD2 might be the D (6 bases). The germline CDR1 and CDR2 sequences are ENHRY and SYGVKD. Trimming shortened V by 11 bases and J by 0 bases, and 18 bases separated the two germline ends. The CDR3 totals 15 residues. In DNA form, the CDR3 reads TGTGCCCTCGGGAACCGGGACTCTAGCACAGATACGCAGTATTTT. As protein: CALGNRDSSTDTQYF.

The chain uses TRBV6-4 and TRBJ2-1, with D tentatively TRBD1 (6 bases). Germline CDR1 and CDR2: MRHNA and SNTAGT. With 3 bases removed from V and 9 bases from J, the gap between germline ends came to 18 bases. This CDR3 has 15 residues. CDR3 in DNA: TGTGCCAGCAGTGATTTCGGCCAGGGGATAGGTGAGCAGTTCTTC. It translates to CASSDFGQGIGEQFF.

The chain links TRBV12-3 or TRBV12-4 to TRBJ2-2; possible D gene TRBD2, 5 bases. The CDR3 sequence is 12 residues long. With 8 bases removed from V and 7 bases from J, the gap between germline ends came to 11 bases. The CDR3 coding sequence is TGTGCCAGCTGTGGACTCGACGGGGAGCTGTTTTTT. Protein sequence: CASCGLDGELFF.

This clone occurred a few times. The CDR3: CASSLKLTSGIQRETQYF. DNA of the CDR3: TGCGCCAGCAGCTTGAAGCTAACTAGCGGGATCCAACGGGAGACCCAGTACTTC. This sequence joins TRBV5-1 and TRBJ2-5; the match to TRBD2 covers 10 bases. V was pared by 1 base and J by 5 bases, with 14 bases of the junction left unmatched. Germline V lookup: CDR1 SGHRS, CDR2 YFSETQ. The CDR3 is made up of 18 amino acids.

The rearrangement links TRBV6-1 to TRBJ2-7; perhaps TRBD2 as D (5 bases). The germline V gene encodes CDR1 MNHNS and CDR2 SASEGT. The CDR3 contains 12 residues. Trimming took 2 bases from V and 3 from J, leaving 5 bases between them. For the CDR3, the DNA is TGTGCCAGCAGTGAACGGGGCTACGAGCAGTACTTC. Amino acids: CASSERGYEQYF.

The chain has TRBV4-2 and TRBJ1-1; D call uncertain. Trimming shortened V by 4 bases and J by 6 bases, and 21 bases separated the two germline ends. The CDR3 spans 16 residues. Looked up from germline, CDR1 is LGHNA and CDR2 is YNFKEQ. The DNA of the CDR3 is TGTGCCAGCAGCCCGGGGTGGACGGCCGGGGTGGCTGAAGCTTTCTTT. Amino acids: CASSPGWTAGVAEAFF.

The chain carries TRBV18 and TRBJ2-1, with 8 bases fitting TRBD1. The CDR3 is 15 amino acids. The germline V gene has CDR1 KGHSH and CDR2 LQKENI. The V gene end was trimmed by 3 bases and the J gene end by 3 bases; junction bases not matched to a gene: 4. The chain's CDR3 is CASSPRDRNYNEQFF. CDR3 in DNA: TGTGCCAGCTCACCGCGGGACAGGAACTACAATGAGCAGTTCTTC.

CDR3 nucleotides: TGTGCCAGCATGGGGACACCTTCTAACTATGGCTACACCTTC. It translates to CASMGTPSNYGYTF. This rearrangement joins TRBV25-1 to TRBJ1-2; perhaps TRBD1 as D (6 bases). Trimming removed 7 bases from V and 0 bases from J, with 12 bases in between. CDR1 is MGHDK and CDR2 is SYGVNS in the germline V gene. The CDR3 contains 14 residues.

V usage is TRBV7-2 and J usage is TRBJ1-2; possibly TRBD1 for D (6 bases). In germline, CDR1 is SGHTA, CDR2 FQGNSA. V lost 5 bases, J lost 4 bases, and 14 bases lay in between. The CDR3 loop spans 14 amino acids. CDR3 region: CASSARDTSYGYTF. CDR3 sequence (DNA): TGTGCCAGCAGCGCCCGGGACACCAGCTATGGCTACACCTTC. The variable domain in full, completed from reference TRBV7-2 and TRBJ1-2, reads GAGVSQSPSNKVTEKGKDVELRCDPISGHTALYWYRQSLGQGLEFLIYFQGNSAPDKSGLPSDRFSAERTGGSVSTLTIQRTQQEDSAVYLCASSARDTSYGYTFGSGTRLTVV.

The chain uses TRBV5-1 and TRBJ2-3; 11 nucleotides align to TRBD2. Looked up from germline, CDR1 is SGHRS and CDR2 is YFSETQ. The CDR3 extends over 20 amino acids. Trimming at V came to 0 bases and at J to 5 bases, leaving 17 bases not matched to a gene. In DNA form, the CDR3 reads TGCGCCAGCAGCTTGGCCGACGTACCTATAGCGGGAGGGCCTCAAGATACGCAGTATTTT. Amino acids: CASSLADVPIAGGPQDTQYF. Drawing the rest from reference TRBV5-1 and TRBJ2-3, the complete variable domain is KAGVTQTPRYLIKTRGQQVTLSCSPISGHRSVSWYQQTPGQGLQFLFEYFSETQRNKGNFPGRFSGRQFSNSRSEMNVSTLELGDSALYLCASSLADVPIAGGPQDTQYFGPGTRLTVL.

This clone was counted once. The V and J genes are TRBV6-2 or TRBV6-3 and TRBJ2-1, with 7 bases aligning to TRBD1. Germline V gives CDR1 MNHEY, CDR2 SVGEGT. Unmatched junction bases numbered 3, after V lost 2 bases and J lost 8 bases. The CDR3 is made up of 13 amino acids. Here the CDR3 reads CASSYTRGYEQFF. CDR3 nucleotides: TGTGCCAGCAGTTACACCAGGGGGTATGAGCAGTTCTTC.

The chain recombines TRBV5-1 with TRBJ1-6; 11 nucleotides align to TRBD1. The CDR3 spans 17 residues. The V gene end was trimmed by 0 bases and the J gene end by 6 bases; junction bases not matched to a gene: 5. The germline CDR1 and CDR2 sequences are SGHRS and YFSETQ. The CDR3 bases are TGCGCCAGCAGCTTGGCGGGACAGGGGGTTGTTAATTCACCCCTCCACTTT. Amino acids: CASSLAGQGVVNSPLHF.

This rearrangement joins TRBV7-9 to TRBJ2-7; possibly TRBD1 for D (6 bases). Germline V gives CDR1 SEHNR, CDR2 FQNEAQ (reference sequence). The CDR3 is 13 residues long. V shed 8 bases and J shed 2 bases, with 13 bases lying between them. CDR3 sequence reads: CASGRTEAYEQYF. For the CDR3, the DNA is TGTGCCAGCGGCCGGACAGAAGCCTACGAGCAGTACTTC.

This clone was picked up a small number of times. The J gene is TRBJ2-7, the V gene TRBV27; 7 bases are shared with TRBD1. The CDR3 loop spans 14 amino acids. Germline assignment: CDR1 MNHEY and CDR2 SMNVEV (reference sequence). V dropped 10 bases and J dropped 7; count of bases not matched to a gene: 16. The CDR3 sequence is CATKEGTATWEQYF. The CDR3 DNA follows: TGTGCCACTAAGGAAGGGACAGCTACCTGGGAGCAGTACTTC.